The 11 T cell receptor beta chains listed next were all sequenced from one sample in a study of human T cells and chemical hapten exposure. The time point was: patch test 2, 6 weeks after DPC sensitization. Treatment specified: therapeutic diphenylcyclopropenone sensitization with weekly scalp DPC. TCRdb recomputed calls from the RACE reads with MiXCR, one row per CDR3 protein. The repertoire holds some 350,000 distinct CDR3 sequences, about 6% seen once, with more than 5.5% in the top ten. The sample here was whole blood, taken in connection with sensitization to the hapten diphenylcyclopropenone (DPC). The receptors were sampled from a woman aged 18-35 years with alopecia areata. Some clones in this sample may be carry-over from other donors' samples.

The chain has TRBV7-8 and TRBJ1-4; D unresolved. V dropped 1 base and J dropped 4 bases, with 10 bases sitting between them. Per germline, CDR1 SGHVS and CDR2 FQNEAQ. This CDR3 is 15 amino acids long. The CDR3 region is CASSLGVGFNEKLFF. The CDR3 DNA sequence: TGTGCCAGCAGCTTAGGGGTCGGCTTTAATGAAAAACTGTTTTTT.

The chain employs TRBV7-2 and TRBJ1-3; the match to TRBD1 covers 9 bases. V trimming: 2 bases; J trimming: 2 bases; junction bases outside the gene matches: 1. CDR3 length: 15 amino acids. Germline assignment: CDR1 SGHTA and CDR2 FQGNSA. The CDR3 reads CASSLRTGAGNTIYF. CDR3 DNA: TGTGCCAGCAGCTTACGGACAGGGGCTGGAAACACCATATATTTT.

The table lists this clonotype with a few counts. The CDR3 region has the DNA TGTGCCAGCAAACGCTTTGGACAGGGGAGTACCGACTATTCACCCCTCCACTTT. This encodes CASKRFGQGSTDYSPLHF. V usage is TRBV27 and J usage is TRBJ1-6; TRBD1 matches at 9 bases. Germline trimming cut 7 bases from V and 8 bases from J; bases unmatched to any gene: 18. The CDR3 length is 18 residues. CDR1 is MNHEY and CDR2 is SMNVEV in the germline V gene (reference sequence).

The DNA for the CDR3 is TGTGCCAGCAGTCCCCTCGGCCAGGGGGTAGTAGAGACCCAGTACTTC. As protein: CASSPLGQGVVETQYF. The chain is built from TRBV6-5 and TRBJ2-5; 7 nucleotides line up with TRBD1. The CDR3 spans 16 residues. CDR1 MNHEY and CDR2 SVGAGI come from the germline V gene. With 5 bases clipped from V and 4 bases from J, the junction kept 13 bases outside the gene matches.

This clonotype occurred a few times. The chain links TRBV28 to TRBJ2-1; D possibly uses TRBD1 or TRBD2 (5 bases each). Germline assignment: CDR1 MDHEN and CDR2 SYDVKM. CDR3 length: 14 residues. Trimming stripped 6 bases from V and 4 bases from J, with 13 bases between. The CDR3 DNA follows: TGTGCCAGCAGCGGGACCCCTCGGTACAATGAGCAGTTCTTC. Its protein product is CASSGTPRYNEQFF.

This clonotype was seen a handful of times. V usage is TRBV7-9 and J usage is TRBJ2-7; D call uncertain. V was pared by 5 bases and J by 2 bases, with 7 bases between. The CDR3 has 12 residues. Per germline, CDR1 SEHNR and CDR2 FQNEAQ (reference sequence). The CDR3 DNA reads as TGTGCCAGCAGCCCTGTGACCTACGAGCAGTACTTC. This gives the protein CASSPVTYEQYF.

In DNA, the CDR3 is TGCAGTGCGGGGACAGCCGCCAAAAACATTCAGTACTTC. This codes for CSAGTAAKNIQYF. The chain combines TRBV20-1 with TRBJ2-4, with 7 bases that match TRBD1. Looked up from germline, CDR1 is DFQATT and CDR2 is SNEGSKA (reference sequence). V gave up 6 bases and J gave up 1 base; unmatched junction bases: 3. This CDR3 is 13 amino acids long.

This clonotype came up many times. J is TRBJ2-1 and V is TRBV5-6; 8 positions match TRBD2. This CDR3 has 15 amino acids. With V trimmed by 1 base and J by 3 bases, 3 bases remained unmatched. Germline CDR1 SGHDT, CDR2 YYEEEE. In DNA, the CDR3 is TGTGCCAGCAGCTTGTTAGCGGGGTTCTACAATGAGCAGTTCTTC. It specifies CASSLLAGFYNEQFF. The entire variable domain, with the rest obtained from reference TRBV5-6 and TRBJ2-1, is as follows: DAGVTQSPTHLIKTRGQQVTLRCSPKSGHDTVSWYQQALGQGPQFIFQYYEEEERQRGNFPDRFSGHQFPNYSSELNVNALLLGDSALYLCASSLLAGFYNEQFFGPGTRLTVL.

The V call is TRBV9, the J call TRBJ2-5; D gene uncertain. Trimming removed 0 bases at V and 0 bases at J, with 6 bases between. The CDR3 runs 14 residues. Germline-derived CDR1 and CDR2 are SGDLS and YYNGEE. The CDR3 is CASSVDPYQETQYF. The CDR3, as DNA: TGTGCCAGCAGCGTAGACCCGTACCAAGAGACCCAGTACTTC.

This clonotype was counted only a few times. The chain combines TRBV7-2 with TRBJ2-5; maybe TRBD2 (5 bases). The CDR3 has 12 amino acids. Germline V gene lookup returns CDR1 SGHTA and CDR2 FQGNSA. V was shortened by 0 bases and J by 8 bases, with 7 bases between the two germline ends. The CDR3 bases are TGTGCCAGCAGCTTAGCGCTAGCCACCCAGTACTTC. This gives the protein CASSLALATQYF.

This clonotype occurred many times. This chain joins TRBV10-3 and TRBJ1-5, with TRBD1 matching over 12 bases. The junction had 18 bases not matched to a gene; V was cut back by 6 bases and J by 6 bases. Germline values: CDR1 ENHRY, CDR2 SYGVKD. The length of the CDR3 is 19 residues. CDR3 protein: CAISSQGPGTGGVGQPQHF. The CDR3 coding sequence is TGTGCCATCAGCTCCCAGGGACCTGGGACAGGGGGCGTAGGTCAGCCCCAGCATTTT.